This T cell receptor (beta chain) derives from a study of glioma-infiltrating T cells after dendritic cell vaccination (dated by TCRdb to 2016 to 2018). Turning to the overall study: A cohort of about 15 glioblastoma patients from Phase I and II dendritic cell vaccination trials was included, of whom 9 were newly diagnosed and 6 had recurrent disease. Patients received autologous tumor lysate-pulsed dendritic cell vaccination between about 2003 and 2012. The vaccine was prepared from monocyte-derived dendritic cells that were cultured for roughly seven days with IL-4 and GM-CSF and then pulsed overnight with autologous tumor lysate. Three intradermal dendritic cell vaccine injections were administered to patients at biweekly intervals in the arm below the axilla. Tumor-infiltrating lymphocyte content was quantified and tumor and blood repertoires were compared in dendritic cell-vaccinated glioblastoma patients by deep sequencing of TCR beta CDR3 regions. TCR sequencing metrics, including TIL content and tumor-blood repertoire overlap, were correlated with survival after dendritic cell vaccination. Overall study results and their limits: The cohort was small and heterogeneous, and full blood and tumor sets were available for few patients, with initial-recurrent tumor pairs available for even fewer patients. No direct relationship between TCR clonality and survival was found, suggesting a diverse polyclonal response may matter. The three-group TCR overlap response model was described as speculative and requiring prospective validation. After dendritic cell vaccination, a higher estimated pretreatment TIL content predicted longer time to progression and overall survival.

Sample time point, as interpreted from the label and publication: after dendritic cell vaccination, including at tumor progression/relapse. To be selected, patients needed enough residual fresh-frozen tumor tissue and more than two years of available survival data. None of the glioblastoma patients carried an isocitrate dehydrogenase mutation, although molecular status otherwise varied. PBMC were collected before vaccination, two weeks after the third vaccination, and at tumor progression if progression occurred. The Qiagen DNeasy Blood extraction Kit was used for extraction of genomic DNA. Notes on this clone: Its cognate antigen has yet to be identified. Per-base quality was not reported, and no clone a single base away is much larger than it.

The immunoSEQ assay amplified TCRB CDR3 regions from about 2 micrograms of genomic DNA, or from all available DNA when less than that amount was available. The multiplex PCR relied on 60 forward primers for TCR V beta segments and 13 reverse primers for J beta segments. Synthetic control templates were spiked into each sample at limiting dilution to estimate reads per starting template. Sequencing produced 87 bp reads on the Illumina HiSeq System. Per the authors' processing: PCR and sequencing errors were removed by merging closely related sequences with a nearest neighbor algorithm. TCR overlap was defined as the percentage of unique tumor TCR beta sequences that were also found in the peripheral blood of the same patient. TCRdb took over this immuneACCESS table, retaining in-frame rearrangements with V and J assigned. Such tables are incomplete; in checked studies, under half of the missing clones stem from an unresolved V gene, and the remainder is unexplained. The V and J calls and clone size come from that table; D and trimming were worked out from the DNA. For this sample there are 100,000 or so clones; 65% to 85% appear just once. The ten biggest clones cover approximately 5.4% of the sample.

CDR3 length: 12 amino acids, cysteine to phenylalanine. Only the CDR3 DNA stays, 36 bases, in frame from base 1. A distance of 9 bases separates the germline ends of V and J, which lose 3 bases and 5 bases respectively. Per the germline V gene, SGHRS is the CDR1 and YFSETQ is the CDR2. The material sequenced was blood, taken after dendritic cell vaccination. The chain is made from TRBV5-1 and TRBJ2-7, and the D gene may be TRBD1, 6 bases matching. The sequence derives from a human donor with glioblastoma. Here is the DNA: TGCGCCAGCAGCTCCGGGGACAACGAGCAGTACTTC. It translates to CASSSGDNEQYF.